Listed below are T cell receptor beta chains from one sample, sequenced in a study of post-analysis software for immune sequencing data. MiXCR, applied by TCRdb to the PCR reads, yields one record per CDR3 protein. The table has hundreds of thousands of distinct CDR3 sequences, approximately 60% seen once. The sequencing input was blood. Receptors were obtained from a girl aged 2 to 10 with multiple sclerosis. Both conserved end residues are part of each CDR3. The order of the fields is D gene, J gene, CDR3 length, V gene, clone size, CDR3 DNA, CDR3 protein. A D gene is named only where the DNA matches it firmly. Size values are once, few and many counts, or a class for expanded clones, and some rows have none.

d_call: NA; j_call: TRBJ2-3; cdr3_length: 13; v_call: TRBV29-1; clone_size: NA; cdr3_nt: TGCAGCGTTGAGGGTACTCTCACAGATACGCAGTATTTT; cdr3_aa: CSVEGTLTDTQYF
d_call: NA; j_call: TRBJ2-2; cdr3_length: 18; v_call: TRBV7-9; clone_size: NA; cdr3_nt: TGTGCCAGCAGCTTATCTCGCTTCCAGCGGGCGAACACCGGGGAGCTGTTTTTT; cdr3_aa: CASSLSRFQRANTGELFF
d_call: NA; j_call: TRBJ2-1; cdr3_length: 13; v_call: TRBV24-1; clone_size: NA; cdr3_nt: TGTGCCACCAGTGGGCTTCTATACAATGAGCAGTTCTTC; cdr3_aa: CATSGLLYNEQFF
d_call: NA; j_call: TRBJ1-2; cdr3_length: 15; v_call: TRBV7-9; clone_size: few; cdr3_nt: TGTGCCAGCCAAGATACCCCGGGGACGTCCTATGGCTACACCTTC; cdr3_aa: CASQDTPGTSYGYTF
d_call: NA; j_call: TRBJ2-5; cdr3_length: 12; v_call: TRBV10-3; clone_size: NA; cdr3_nt: TGTGCCATCAAGGACCGGGAGGAGACCCAGTACTTC; cdr3_aa: CAIKDREETQYF
d_call: TRBD1; j_call: TRBJ2-1; cdr3_length: 16; v_call: TRBV15; clone_size: NA; cdr3_nt: TGTGCCACCAGCAGAGATACAGGGGGCTCCTACAATGAGCAGTTCTTC; cdr3_aa: CATSRDTGGSYNEQFF
d_call: NA; j_call: TRBJ2-5; cdr3_length: 15; v_call: TRBV4-1; clone_size: once; cdr3_nt: TGCGCCAGCAGCCAAGTAAGCGGCGATAGAGAGACCCAGTACTTC; cdr3_aa: CASSQVSGDRETQYF
d_call: TRBD2; j_call: TRBJ2-7; cdr3_length: 18; v_call: TRBV20-1; clone_size: few; cdr3_nt: TGCAGTGCTAGAGATGGGGGACTAGCGGGAGGAAGGGGCTACGAGCAGTACTTC; cdr3_aa: CSARDGGLAGGRGYEQYF
d_call: NA; j_call: TRBJ2-3; cdr3_length: 11; v_call: TRBV5-1; clone_size: NA; cdr3_nt: TGCGCCAGCAGCTACGCTAATACGCAGTATTTT; cdr3_aa: CASSYANTQYF
d_call: NA; j_call: TRBJ2-7; cdr3_length: 15; v_call: TRBV5-1; clone_size: NA; cdr3_nt: TGCGCCAGCAGCTTGGCCACACGGAGCTCCTACGAGCAGTACTTC; cdr3_aa: CASSLATRSSYEQYF
d_call: TRBD1; j_call: TRBJ2-7; cdr3_length: 15; v_call: TRBV6-1; clone_size: NA; cdr3_nt: TGTGCCAGCAGTGGGAGACAGGGCTTGGATTACGAGCAGTACTTC; cdr3_aa: CASSGRQGLDYEQYF
d_call: TRBD2; j_call: TRBJ2-3; cdr3_length: 15; v_call: TRBV10-2; clone_size: NA; cdr3_nt: TGCGCCAGCAGCCCTAGCGGGAGGGCCACAGATACGCAGTATTTT; cdr3_aa: CASSPSGRATDTQYF
d_call: NA; j_call: TRBJ2-6; cdr3_length: 17; v_call: TRBV5-6; clone_size: NA; cdr3_nt: TGTGCCAGCAGCTTGGGTTTGACAGTTCTTAGGACCAACGTCCTGACTTTC; cdr3_aa: CASSLGLTVLRTNVLTF
d_call: TRBD1; j_call: TRBJ2-1; cdr3_length: 11; v_call: TRBV10-3; clone_size: few; cdr3_nt: TGTGCCATCAGGCTAGGGGGCCGGCAGTTCTTC; cdr3_aa: CAIRLGGRQFF
d_call: NA; j_call: TRBJ1-5; cdr3_length: 19; v_call: TRBV5-5; clone_size: NA; cdr3_nt: TGTGCCAGCAGCTTCACCCCAGGGGCCGGTTTGGATGGCAATCAGCCCCAGCATTTT; cdr3_aa: CASSFTPGAGLDGNQPQHF
d_call: NA; j_call: TRBJ2-7; cdr3_length: 13; v_call: TRBV6-1; clone_size: few; cdr3_nt: TGTGCCAGCTTCCGGGCGATCTCCTACGAGCAGTACTTC; cdr3_aa: CASFRAISYEQYF
d_call: NA; j_call: TRBJ2-1; cdr3_length: 13; v_call: TRBV10-2; clone_size: NA; cdr3_nt: TGCGCCAGCATCCCCGGCTCCTACAATGAGCAGTTCTTC; cdr3_aa: CASIPGSYNEQFF
d_call: NA; j_call: TRBJ1-6; cdr3_length: 15; v_call: TRBV6-6; clone_size: NA; cdr3_nt: TGTGCCAGCAGTTCGCCGGGCGCGGTGAATTCACCCCTCCACTTT; cdr3_aa: CASSSPGAVNSPLHF
d_call: TRBD2; j_call: TRBJ2-3; cdr3_length: 17; v_call: TRBV12-3/TRBV12-4; clone_size: few; cdr3_nt: TGTGCCAGCAGTTTACGGGTAGCGGGAGTTCCCACAGATACGCAGTATTTT; cdr3_aa: CASSLRVAGVPTDTQYF
d_call: NA; j_call: TRBJ2-3; cdr3_length: 15; v_call: TRBV6-2/TRBV6-3; clone_size: few; cdr3_nt: TGTGCCAGCACGAATTCAGAAGTGAGCACAGATACGCAGTATTTT; cdr3_aa: CASTNSEVSTDTQYF
d_call: NA; j_call: TRBJ2-1; cdr3_length: 12; v_call: TRBV7-9; clone_size: few; cdr3_nt: TGTGCCAGCAGCTTCAAAGACAATGAGCAGTTCTTC; cdr3_aa: CASSFKDNEQFF
d_call: NA; j_call: TRBJ2-5; cdr3_length: 14; v_call: TRBV12-3/TRBV12-4; clone_size: few; cdr3_nt: TGTGCCAGCAGCCCCTTAAGGCTCCGGGAGACCCAGTACTTC; cdr3_aa: CASSPLRLRETQYF
d_call: NA; j_call: TRBJ2-3; cdr3_length: 15; v_call: TRBV18; clone_size: NA; cdr3_nt: TGTGCCAGCTCACAGGCTGACGGGGGCACAGATACGCAGTATTTT; cdr3_aa: CASSQADGGTDTQYF
d_call: TRBD1; j_call: TRBJ1-5; cdr3_length: 17; v_call: TRBV10-3; clone_size: NA; cdr3_nt: TGTGCCATCAGTGAGTCGACCGGACAGGGGAGCAATCAGCCCCAGCATTTT; cdr3_aa: CAISESTGQGSNQPQHF
d_call: NA; j_call: TRBJ1-5; cdr3_length: 16; v_call: TRBV6-5; clone_size: few; cdr3_nt: TGTGCCAGCAGTCCTCTACAGGGAGAGGGCAATCAGCCCCAGCATTTT; cdr3_aa: CASSPLQGEGNQPQHF
d_call: NA; j_call: TRBJ1-2; cdr3_length: 16; v_call: TRBV10-3; clone_size: NA; cdr3_nt: TGTGCCATCAGTCCCGGGGTAGGGAGAAGGGACTATGGCTACACCTTC; cdr3_aa: CAISPGVGRRDYGYTF
d_call: NA; j_call: TRBJ1-1; cdr3_length: 13; v_call: TRBV29-1; clone_size: NA; cdr3_nt: TGCAGCGTTGAGTCCTTTGAGGGAACTGAAGCTTTCTTT; cdr3_aa: CSVESFEGTEAFF